Detailed here is one T cell receptor beta chain. This sample was included in a study of tumor-infiltrating lymphocytes in primary liver carcinoma. This CDR3 spans 15 amino acids. V lost 2 bases and J 7 bases, leaving 20 bases between the germline ends. CDR1 SQVTM and CDR2 ANQGSEA come from the germline V gene. Total RNA (roughly 0.45 ug) served as template for TCR beta cDNA synthesis primed by a constant-region primer. Three nested multiplex PCR rounds of slightly modified ARM-PCR generated TCR beta libraries. Researchers ran the first two PCR rounds for approximately 10 cycles each with TRBV1-TRBV30 forward primers and a C-beta reverse primer. TCRdb re-called the multiplex PCR reads through MiXCR, storing one row per CDR3 protein. The data show about 22,000 distinct CDR3 sequences, 80% seen once. Between roughly 20 and 33 mg of unsorted bulk tissue served as the source from which RNA and DNA were co-extracted.

Sample: liver tumor tissue from sampling region 2. Described subset: tumor region T2, inferior pole. The clonotype comes from a woman aged 25 to 39 with primary liver carcinoma and hepatitis B virus infection. V usage is TRBV29-1 and J usage is TRBJ2-5; D assignment may be TRBD1 or TRBD2 (5 bases each). The CDR3 loop is CSVESGRGARGTQYF. The CDR3 DNA sequence: TGCAGCGTTGAAAGCGGAAGGGGAGCGAGGGGGACCCAGTACTTC. The full variable domain, completed using reference TRBV29-1 and TRBJ2-5, is SAVISQKPSRDICQRGTSLTIQCQVDSQVTMMFWYRQQPGQSLTLIATANQGSEATYESGFVIDKFPISRPNLTFSTLTVSNMSPEDSSIYLCSVESGRGARGTQYFGPGTRLLVL.